This T cell receptor (beta chain) comes out of a study of T-cell reconstitution after alpha-beta-depleted transplantation in children. This clonotype was seen many times. Its antigen is as yet unknown. V was trimmed by 7 bases and J by 0 bases, leaving 10 bases between them. CDR3 length: 13 residues. Per germline, CDR1 MDHEN and CDR2 SYDVKM. Study-level points and caveats: It was reported that alpha-beta T cells came from several hundred expanded graft clones (about two months after transplant).

TCRbeta library preparation incorporated unique molecular identifiers. TCRdb passed the PCR reads through MiXCR, listing each CDR3 protein once. The sample holds under 850,000 distinct CDR3 sequences; roughly 14% are singletons and the top ten take 0.79%. The chain links TRBV28 to TRBJ2-7, with D perhaps given as TRBD1 or TRBD2 (5 bases each). The material was PBMCs, obtained before TCRalphabeta/CD19-depleted stem cell transplant. The sequence was collected from a girl aged 2 to 9 with congenital amegakaryocytic thrombocytopenia, due to receive a stem cell transplant. The CDR3, as DNA: TGTGCCAGCACCACAGGAGGCTCCTACGAGCAGTACTTC. Protein sequence: CASTTGGSYEQYF.